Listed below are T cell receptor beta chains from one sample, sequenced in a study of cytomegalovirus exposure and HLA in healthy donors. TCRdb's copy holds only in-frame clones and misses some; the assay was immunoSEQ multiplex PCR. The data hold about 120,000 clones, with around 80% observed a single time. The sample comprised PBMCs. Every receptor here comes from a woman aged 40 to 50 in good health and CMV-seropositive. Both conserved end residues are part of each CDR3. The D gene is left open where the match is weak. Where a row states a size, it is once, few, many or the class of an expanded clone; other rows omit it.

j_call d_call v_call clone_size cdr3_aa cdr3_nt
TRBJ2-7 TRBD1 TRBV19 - CASSLRTGGNSYEQYF TGTGCCAGTAGTCTCCGGACAGGGGGTAATTCCTACGAGCAGTACTTC
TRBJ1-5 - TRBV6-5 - CASSYSSDRNQPQHF TGTGCCAGCAGTTACTCCTCTGACAGGAATCAGCCCCAGCATTTT
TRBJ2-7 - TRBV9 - CASSEPDEQYF TGTGCCAGCAGCGAACCGGACGAGCAGTACTTC
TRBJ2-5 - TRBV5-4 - CASVRREAQETQYF TGTGCCAGCGTCAGGAGGGAGGCCCAAGAGACCCAGTACTTC
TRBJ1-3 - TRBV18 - CASSPQAGSLSGNTIYF TGTGCCAGCTCACCACAAGCGGGCAGTCTGTCTGGAAACACCATATATTTT
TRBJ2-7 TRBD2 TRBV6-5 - CASSKPDRGVEQYF TGTGCCAGCAGTAAACCAGATCGGGGGGTCGAGCAGTACTTC
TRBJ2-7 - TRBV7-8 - CASSLRGYEQYF TGTGCCAGCAGCTTGAGAGGCTACGAGCAGTACTTC
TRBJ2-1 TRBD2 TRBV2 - CASRVLAGEVNEQFF TGTGCCAGCAGGGTACTAGCGGGAGAGGTCAATGAGCAGTTCTTC
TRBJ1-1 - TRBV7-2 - CASSLAVEAFF TGTGCCAGCAGCTTGGCGGTTGAAGCTTTCTTT
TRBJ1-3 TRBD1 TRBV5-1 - CASSLGVTGPRNTIYF TGCGCCAGCAGCTTGGGGGTGACAGGGCCAAGAAACACCATATATTTT
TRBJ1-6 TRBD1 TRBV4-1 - CASSQRTGSSPLHF TGCGCCAGCAGCCAACGGACAGGAAGTTCACCCCTCCACTTT
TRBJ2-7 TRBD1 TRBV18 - CASSPGQGVSYEQYF TGTGCCAGCTCACCGGGACAGGGGGTCTCCTACGAGCAGTACTTC
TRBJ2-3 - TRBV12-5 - CASGLRLGDTQYF TGTGCTAGTGGACTTCGACTGGGAGATACGCAGTATTTT
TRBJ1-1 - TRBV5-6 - CASSSWATPEAFF TGTGCCAGCAGCTCCTGGGCCACTCCTGAAGCTTTCTTT
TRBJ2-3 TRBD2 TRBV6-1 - CASSELAGGLTDTQYF TGTGCCAGCAGTGAACTAGCGGGAGGGCTGACAGATACGCAGTATTTT
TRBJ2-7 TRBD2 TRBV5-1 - CASSLPSGTSGGGTYEQYF TGCGCCAGCAGCCTCCCATCCGGGACTAGCGGGGGGGGTACCTACGAGCAGTACTTC
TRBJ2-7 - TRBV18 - CASSPRQGGYEQYF TGTGCCAGCTCACCACGACAGGGAGGCTACGAGCAGTACTTC
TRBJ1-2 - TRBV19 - CASTTTGPSYGYTF TGTGCCAGTACGACTACCGGGCCATCTTATGGCTACACCTTC
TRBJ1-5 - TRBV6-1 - CASSEGSREPQHF TGTGCCAGCAGTGAAGGGTCCCGGGAGCCCCAGCATTTT
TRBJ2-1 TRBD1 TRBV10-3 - CAVRGGGTLTHNEQFF TGTGCCGTCCGAGGGGGCGGTACCCTTACACACAATGAGCAGTTCTTC
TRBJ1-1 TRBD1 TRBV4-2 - CASSPHSTGETEAFF TGTGCCAGCAGCCCCCACTCGACAGGGGAGACTGAAGCTTTCTTT
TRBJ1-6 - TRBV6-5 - CASSYSGGSDSPLHF TGTGCCAGCAGTTACTCGGGGGGATCGGATTCACCCCTCCACTTT
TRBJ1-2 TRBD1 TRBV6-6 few CASSSLGDRDNYGYTF TGTGCCAGCAGTTCTTTAGGGGACAGGGACAACTATGGCTACACCTTC
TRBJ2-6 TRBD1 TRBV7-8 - CASSRRDRAITGANVLTF TGTGCCAGCAGCCGCCGGGACAGGGCCATAACTGGGGCCAACGTCCTGACTTTC
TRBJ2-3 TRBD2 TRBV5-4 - CASSSPPGAGVLYTDTQYF TGTGCCAGCAGCTCCCCCCCGGGAGCGGGGGTTCTATACACAGATACGCAGTATTTT
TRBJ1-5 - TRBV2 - CASSEAAGLDQPQHF TGTGCCAGCAGTGAAGCGGCGGGGTTGGACCAGCCCCAGCATTTT
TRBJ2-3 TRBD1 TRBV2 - CASSEGTGVPRTDTQYF TGTGCCAGCAGTGAAGGGACAGGGGTCCCTCGCACAGATACGCAGTATTTT
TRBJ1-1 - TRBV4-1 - CASGGGEVNTEAFF TGCGCCAGCGGGGGGGGCGAGGTGAACACTGAAGCTTTCTTT
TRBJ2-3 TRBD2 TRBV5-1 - CASSLVGLAGFADTQYF TGCGCCAGCAGCTTGGTGGGACTAGCGGGATTTGCAGATACGCAGTATTTT
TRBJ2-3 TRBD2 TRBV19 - CASSFAGGDTQYF TGTGCCAGTAGTTTCGCGGGGGGAGATACGCAGTATTTT
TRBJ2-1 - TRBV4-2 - CASSQERGRGARDNEQFF TGTGCCAGCAGCCAAGAGAGGGGGCGGGGGGCGCGGGACAATGAGCAGTTCTTC
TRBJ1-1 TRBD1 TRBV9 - CASSAQTGTVTEAFF TGTGCCAGCAGCGCTCAGACAGGGACTGTCACTGAAGCTTTCTTT
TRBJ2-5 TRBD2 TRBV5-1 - CASSFGGGGAGETQYF TGCGCCAGCAGCTTTGGTGGCGGGGGGGCCGGAGAGACCCAGTACTTC
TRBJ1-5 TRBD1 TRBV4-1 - CASSQNRTGGKHF TGCGCCAGCAGCCAGAACAGGACAGGGGGAAAGCATTTT
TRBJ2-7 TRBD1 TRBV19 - CASSGTGTGREQYF TGTGCCAGTAGTGGCACCGGGACAGGGCGTGAGCAGTACTTC